This T cell receptor (beta chain) comes out of a study of T cell responses to AZD1222 COVID-19 vaccine. The repertoire was sequenced with immunoSEQ multiplex PCR; TCRdb's copy has only in-frame clones and lacks some. This sample has 150,000 to 180,000 clones; 86% occur once, and the top ten carry about 5%. Germline V gene lookup returns CDR1 SGHNT and CDR2 YENEEA. The CDR3 sequence is 17 residues long. Trimming cost V 5 bases and J 9 bases; bases outside gene matches: 16. This clone has just a few counts. The sequenced sample was peripheral blood, obtained on day 0 of MenACWY control vaccination. The chain combines TRBV11-3 with TRBJ2-1, with 10 bases identical to TRBD2. The receptor was derived from an adult in good health. CDR3 amino acids: CASSPPAGTSVFGEQFF. In nucleotides, the CDR3 is TGTGCCAGCAGCCCACCGGCCGGGACTAGCGTTTTCGGTGAGCAGTTCTTC.